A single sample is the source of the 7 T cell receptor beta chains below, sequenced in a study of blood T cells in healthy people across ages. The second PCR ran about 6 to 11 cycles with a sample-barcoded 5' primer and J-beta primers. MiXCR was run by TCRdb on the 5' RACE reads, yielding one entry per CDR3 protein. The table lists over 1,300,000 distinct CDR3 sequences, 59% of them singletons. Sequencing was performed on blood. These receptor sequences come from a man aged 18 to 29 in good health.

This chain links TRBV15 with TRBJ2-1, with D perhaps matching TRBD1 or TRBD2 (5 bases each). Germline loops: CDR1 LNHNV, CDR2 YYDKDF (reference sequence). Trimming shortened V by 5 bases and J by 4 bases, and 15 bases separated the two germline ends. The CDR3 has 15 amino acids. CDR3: CATSPGTPEYNEQFF. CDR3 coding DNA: TGTGCCACCAGCCCCGGGACCCCGGAATACAATGAGCAGTTCTTC.

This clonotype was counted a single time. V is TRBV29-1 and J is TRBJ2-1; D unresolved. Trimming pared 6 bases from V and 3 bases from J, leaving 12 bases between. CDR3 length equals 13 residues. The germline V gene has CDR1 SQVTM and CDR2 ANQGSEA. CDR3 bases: TGCAGCGTCTCGACTGTAGACTACAATGAGCAGTTCTTC. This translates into CSVSTVDYNEQFF.

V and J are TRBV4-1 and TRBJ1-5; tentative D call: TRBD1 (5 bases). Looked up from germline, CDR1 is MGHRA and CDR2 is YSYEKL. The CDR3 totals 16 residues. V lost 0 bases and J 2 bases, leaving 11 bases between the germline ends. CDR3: CASSQEPGIGNQPQHF. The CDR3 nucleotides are TGCGCCAGCAGCCAAGAACCAGGGATTGGCAATCAGCCCCAGCATTTT.

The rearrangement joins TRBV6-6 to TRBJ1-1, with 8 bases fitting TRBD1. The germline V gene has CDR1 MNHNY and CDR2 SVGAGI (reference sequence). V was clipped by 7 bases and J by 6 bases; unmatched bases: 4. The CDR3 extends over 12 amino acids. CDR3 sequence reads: CASTDRGPEAFF. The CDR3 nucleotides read TGTGCCAGCACTGACAGGGGTCCTGAAGCTTTCTTT.

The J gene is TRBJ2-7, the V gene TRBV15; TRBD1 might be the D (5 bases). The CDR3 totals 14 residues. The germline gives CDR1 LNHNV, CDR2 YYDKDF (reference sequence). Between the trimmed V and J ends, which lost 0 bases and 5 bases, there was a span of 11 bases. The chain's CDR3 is CATSREGDLHEQYF. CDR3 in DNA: TGTGCCACCAGCAGAGAAGGGGATCTCCACGAGCAGTACTTC. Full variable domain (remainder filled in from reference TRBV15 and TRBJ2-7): DAMVIQNPRYQVTQFGKPVTLSCSQTLNHNVMYWYQQKSSQAPKLLFHYYDKDFNNEADTPDNFQSRRPNTSFCFLDIRSPGLGDTAMYLCATSREGDLHEQYFGPGTRLTVT.

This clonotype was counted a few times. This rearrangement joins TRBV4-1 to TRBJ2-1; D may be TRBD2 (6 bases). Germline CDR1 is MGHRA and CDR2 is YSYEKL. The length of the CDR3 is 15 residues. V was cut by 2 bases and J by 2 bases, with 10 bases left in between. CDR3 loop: CASSQSGLAYNEQFF. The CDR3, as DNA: TGCGCCAGCAGCCAATCGGGACTCGCCTACAATGAGCAGTTCTTC.

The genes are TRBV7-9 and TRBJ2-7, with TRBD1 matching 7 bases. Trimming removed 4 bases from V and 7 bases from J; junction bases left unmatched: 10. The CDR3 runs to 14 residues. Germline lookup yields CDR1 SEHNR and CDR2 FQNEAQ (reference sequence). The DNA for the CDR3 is TGTGCCAGCAGCTCCCCCGACAGGGCTAATGAGCAGTACTTC. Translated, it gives CASSSPDRANEQYF.